The rows below give T cell receptor beta chains drawn from one sample of a study of cytomegalovirus exposure and HLA in healthy donors. Clones were sequenced by immunoSEQ multiplex PCR, and TCRdb holds only the in-frame ones, with some missing. The sample consists of roughly 150,000 clones, 65% to 85% of them appearing once. Sequencing was done on a sample of PBMCs. These receptors all come from a male donor in good health and CMV-seronegative. Both conserved end residues are part of each CDR3. A D gene is named only where the DNA matches it firmly. The size of a clone is reported for some rows only, either as once, few or many, or as a class for expanded clones.

TRBJ2-5,TRBV18,NA,NA,TGTGCCAGCTCACCCTACCAAGAGACCCAGTACTTC,CASSPYQETQYF
TRBJ2-5,TRBV13,NA,TRBD1,TGTGCCAGCAGCCTTAGACAGGGCTCTGGGAGCCAGTACTTC,CASSLRQGSGSQYF
TRBJ2-7,TRBV27,NA,TRBD1,TGTGCCAGCAGTTTACTGGCAGGGGGCTACGAGCAGTACTTC,CASSLLAGGYEQYF
TRBJ2-2,TRBV5-3,few,TRBD1,TGTGCCAGAAGCTTGTTAATAGGGACAGGGCGCACCGGGGAGCTGTTTTTT,CARSLLIGTGRTGELFF
TRBJ2-7,TRBV14,NA,NA,TGTGCCAGCAGCCAAGAGCAGGGAGGCTACGAGCAGTACTTC,CASSQEQGGYEQYF
TRBJ2-1,TRBV9,NA,TRBD2,TGTGCCAGCAGCGCGGGACTAGCCTCCTACAATGAGCAGTTCTTC,CASSAGLASYNEQFF
TRBJ1-5,TRBV15,NA,NA,TGTGCCACCAGTCTGGGGGCTGGCAATCAGCCCCAGCATTTT,CATSLGAGNQPQHF
TRBJ1-1,TRBV28,NA,NA,TGTGCCAGCAGTATCCGACACCCCACTGAAGCTTTCTTT,CASSIRHPTEAFF
TRBJ2-2,TRBV25-1,NA,NA,TGTGCCAGCAAGGTTGGGGGCTATACCGGGGAGCTGTTTTTT,CASKVGGYTGELFF
TRBJ1-1,TRBV2,NA,NA,TGTGCCAGCAGAATAGCTGAAGCTTTCTTT,CASRIAEAFF
TRBJ2-2,TRBV19,NA,TRBD1,TGTGCCAGTACCTCACTCGGAACAGGGGGTTTGTACACCGGGGAGCTGTTTTTT,CASTSLGTGGLYTGELFF
TRBJ2-7,TRBV9,NA,TRBD2,TGTGCCAGCAGCCCTACTATAGCGGGAGGCTACGAGCAGTACTTC,CASSPTIAGGYEQYF
TRBJ1-1,TRBV2,NA,NA,TGTGCCAGCAGTTTACAGGGAAAGAACACTGAAGCTTTCTTT,CASSLQGKNTEAFF
TRBJ1-1,TRBV11-2,NA,TRBD1,TGTGCCAGCCAGGGGGACACCGGCACTGAAGCTTTCTTT,CASQGDTGTEAFF
TRBJ1-1,TRBV28,NA,NA,TGTGCCAGCAGTTACGAGGGGGTTAGCACTGAAGCTTTCTTT,CASSYEGVSTEAFF
TRBJ1-1,TRBV5-6,NA,TRBD1,TGTGCCAGCAGCTATGGACAGGGGGACGTGTACACTGAAGCTTTCTTT,CASSYGQGDVYTEAFF
TRBJ2-5,TRBV21-1,NA,NA,TGTGCCAGCAGCAAAAACCCCAAACCATGGACAGGGGGGAAAGAGACCCAGTACTTC,CASSKNPKPWTGGKETQYF
TRBJ2-3,TRBV5-6,NA,NA,TGTGCCAGCAGCTTGGAGATCCGTAGCGCAGATACGCAGTATTTT,CASSLEIRSADTQYF
TRBJ1-1,TRBV15,NA,NA,TGTGCCACCAGCCCAGAAAGGGGTTATTTCCGGGCTTTCTTT,CATSPERGYFRAFF
TRBJ1-2,TRBV5-4,NA,TRBD1,TGTGCCAGCAGCCGACAGACAGGGGCCGGTTATAACTATGGCTACACCTTC,CASSRQTGAGYNYGYTF
TRBJ1-2,TRBV5-1,NA,TRBD1,TGCGCCAGCAGCTGGGACAGCCTTAACTATGGCTACACCTTC,CASSWDSLNYGYTF
TRBJ1-2,TRBV7-2,NA,TRBD1,TGTGCCAGCAGCTTTCACTTAGGGACAGGGTTTGACTATGGCTACACCTTC,CASSFHLGTGFDYGYTF
TRBJ2-7,TRBV28,NA,TRBD2,TGTGCCAGCAGTACCGTCAGGGAGGGTTACGAGCAGTACTTC,CASSTVREGYEQYF
TRBJ1-4,TRBV28,NA,NA,TGTGCCAGCAGTGTAGGAGGCTCAGTGCAGGAAAAACTGTTTTTT,CASSVGGSVQEKLFF
TRBJ2-7,TRBV7-9,NA,TRBD1,TGTGCCAGCAAGACAGGGGGCGGGCGCGAGCAGTACTTC,CASKTGGGREQYF
TRBJ2-3,TRBV19,NA,TRBD2,TGTGCCAGTAGTATAATTCGGAGCGGGGGCAGCACAGATACGCAGTATTTT,CASSIIRSGGSTDTQYF
TRBJ2-7,TRBV27,NA,NA,TGTGCCAGCAGTCGCGACCCTTGGAGCTCCTACGAGCAGTACTTC,CASSRDPWSSYEQYF
TRBJ2-5,TRBV7-9,few,TRBD1,TGTGCCAGCAGCTTACAGGGGGCTGAGACCCAGTACTTC,CASSLQGAETQYF
TRBJ1-2,TRBV5-6,NA,NA,TGTGCCAGCAGCTTGGTAAGAGGCCCGGGGGAGAACTATGGCTACACCTTC,CASSLVRGPGENYGYTF
TRBJ2-7,TRBV6-5,NA,TRBD2,TGTGCCAGCAGTTACTCGCGGGAGGGCGCCTACGAGCAGTACTTC,CASSYSREGAYEQYF
TRBJ1-1,TRBV10-3,NA,NA,TGTGCCATCAGTGAGACCGGGACAGAAGCTTTCTTT,CAISETGTEAFF
TRBJ2-7,TRBV28,NA,TRBD2,TGTGCCAGCAGGGGGATGTGGGGGGGCGAGCAGTACTTC,CASRGMWGGEQYF
TRBJ1-5,TRBV18,NA,NA,TGTGCCAGCTCACCGATTAGGACGGCCGGGGGCAATCAGCCCCAGCATTTT,CASSPIRTAGGNQPQHF
TRBJ1-1,TRBV9,NA,NA,TGTGCCAGCAGCGCCCAGGCCCAGTCGAACACTGAAGCTTTCTTT,CASSAQAQSNTEAFF
TRBJ2-7,TRBV15,once,NA,TGTGCCACCAGCAGAGACCAGGGATTTTTCTACGAGCAGTACTTC,CATSRDQGFFYEQYF
TRBJ1-5,TRBV27,NA,NA,TGTGCCAGCAGTTTAACCCCGGGGGTTGATGGCAATCAGCCCCAGCATTTT,CASSLTPGVDGNQPQHF
TRBJ2-7,TRBV7-6,once,TRBD1,TGTGCCAGCAGCCTATTCCGGGGACAGGGGGCGCGGGAGCAGTACTTC,CASSLFRGQGAREQYF
TRBJ2-7,TRBV4-1,NA,NA,TGCGCCAGCAGCCAAGGGCTCTCCGAGCAGTACTTC,CASSQGLSEQYF
TRBJ2-5,TRBV6-5,NA,NA,TGTGCCAGCAGTGACCTAACTACCGGAGAGACCCAGTACTTC,CASSDLTTGETQYF
TRBJ2-3,TRBV5-1,NA,TRBD2,TGCGCCAGCAGCTCCAGTCTCGGAAGCGGGAGATCAGATACGCAGTATTTT,CASSSSLGSGRSDTQYF
TRBJ2-3,TRBV7-2,NA,NA,TGTGCCAGCAGCTTAACAAGCGGCACAGATACGCAGTATTTT,CASSLTSGTDTQYF
TRBJ2-7,TRBV29-1,few,TRBD2,TGCAGCGTTGAAGATGGCGCTAGCGGAAACTACGAGCAGTACTTC,CSVEDGASGNYEQYF
TRBJ2-5,TRBV15,NA,NA,TGTGCCACCAGCTGGTTAACTCGGGAGCAGTACTTC,CATSWLTREQYF
TRBJ2-5,TRBV7-9,NA,TRBD1,TGTGCCAGCAGTCCCGACAGGGGAGCTTGGGAGACCCAGTACTTC,CASSPDRGAWETQYF
TRBJ2-7,TRBV7-2,NA,TRBD2,TGTGCCAGCAGCCTTCTAGCGGGAACCGGCTACGAGCAGTACTTC,CASSLLAGTGYEQYF
TRBJ2-7,TRBV7-9,NA,NA,TGTGCCAGCAGCTTAGACTACTACGAGCAGTACTTC,CASSLDYYEQYF